The clone carrying this TCR beta chain was seen ten or more times. Trimming took off 3 bases at V and 5 bases at J, with 13 bases between the two ends. CDR3 length equals 14 residues. These data originate in a study of T cell repertoires in cytomegalovirus infection. Study information: Indicated by public TCR beta signatures were CMV infection and matching HLA type.

TCRdb independently ran MiXCR on the reads; one entry per CDR3 protein. The table lists around 94,000 distinct CDR3 sequences, 15% to 20% of them singletons, with about 7.3% in the top ten. The receptor's source is a human donor in good health (CMV status not recorded). Some clones in this sample may be carry-over from other donors' samples. The sequenced sample was PBMCs. The chain combines TRBV12-3 or TRBV12-4 with TRBJ1-2, with D hard to call. The CDR3 reads CASSLSRGPYGYTF. The CDR3 nucleotides read TGTGCCAGCAGTTTGAGTCGGGGTCCTTATGGCTACACCTTC.